A selection of T cell receptor beta chains follows, all from one sample in a study of blood T cell repertoires in COVID-19. The table came from immunoSEQ multiplex PCR; TCRdb's copy has only in-frame clones and leaves some out. This sample has 200,000 to 300,000 clones, with around 89% found just once. Input material: PBMCs or T cells enriched from blood (not recorded which). The origin of the receptors is a woman in her 30s who had recovered from COVID-19. The CDR3 runs from the conserved cysteine through the conserved F or W. The D gene is left open where the match is weak. A row's size may be missing; if present it is once, few, many or a size class.

J	V	D	size	DNA	CDR3
TRBJ2-1	TRBV3-1/TRBV3-2	TRBD2	.	TGTGCCAGCAGCCAACCGACTAGCGGGAACTCCAATGAGCAGTTCTTC	CASSQPTSGNSNEQFF
TRBJ1-1	TRBV30	.	once	TGTGCCTGGAGTGTAACGAGGGGGTCACTGAACACTGAAGCTTTCTTT	CAWSVTRGSLNTEAFF
TRBJ1-3	TRBV7-9	TRBD1	.	TGTGCCAGCAGCCGGGACAGTCGCTCTGGAAACACCATATATTTT	CASSRDSRSGNTIYF
TRBJ1-1	TRBV28	.	few	TGTGCCAGCAGTTTAATTCTGGCGCAGGGATCAGCTTTCTTT	CASSLILAQGSAFF
TRBJ1-5	TRBV30	.	once	TGTGCCTGGAGTGTACTCGGGGGGCTTAGCAATCAGCCCCAGCATTTT	CAWSVLGGLSNQPQHF
TRBJ2-2	TRBV7-8	TRBD1	.	TGTGCCAGCAGCAGGGACAGGGTGTCATCGTACACCGGGGAGCTGTTTTTT	CASSRDRVSSYTGELFF
TRBJ1-6	TRBV11-1	.	few	TGTGCCAGCAGCTTGGAGGGCTATAATTCACCCCTCCACTTT	CASSLEGYNSPLHF
TRBJ1-2	TRBV18	.	once	TGTGCCAGCTCAGGCGCGGGGGACCCATATGGCTACACCTTC	CASSGAGDPYGYTF
TRBJ2-7	TRBV4-2	TRBD2	once	TGTGCCAGCAGCCAAGCTGCGGGAGCCTCCTACGAGCAGTACTTC	CASSQAAGASYEQYF
TRBJ2-3	TRBV6-4	.	.	TGTGCCAGCAGTGACTCCGCTAGCGGCACAGATACGCAGTATTTT	CASSDSASGTDTQYF
TRBJ2-3	TRBV15	.	.	TGTGCCACCGCTACCCCGCTTAATACGCAGTATTTT	CATATPLNTQYF
TRBJ2-2	TRBV9	.	.	TGTGCCAGCAGCCAGGGCGGTTCCGGGGAGCTGTTTTTT	CASSQGGSGELFF
TRBJ2-1	TRBV7-9	TRBD2	.	TGTGCCAGCAGCTGGGGGACTAGCGGGAGTAATGAGCAGTTCTTC	CASSWGTSGSNEQFF
TRBJ1-2	TRBV7-9	.	.	TGTGCCAGCAGCCGGAAAACCGTAAACCGAACAGGGTTCTATGGCTACACCTTC	CASSRKTVNRTGFYGYTF
TRBJ2-7	TRBV29-1	TRBD2	.	TGCAGCGTCGAAATACCGGGACTAGGTCGATACGAGCAGTACTTC	CSVEIPGLGRYEQYF
TRBJ2-5	TRBV6-5	.	.	TGTGCCAGCAGTTACGGGGGAGGTACGGAGACCCAGTACTTC	CASSYGGGTETQYF
TRBJ1-3	TRBV19	TRBD1	.	TGTGCCAGTAGTTTCCTGACAGGGTGGACTGGAAACACCATATATTTT	CASSFLTGWTGNTIYF
TRBJ1-5	TRBV3-1/TRBV3-2	.	once	TGTGCCAGCAGCCGACAGGTTAGCAATCAGCCCCAGCATTTT	CASSRQVSNQPQHF
TRBJ1-1	TRBV18	TRBD1	.	TGTGCCAGCTCAAGAGAGCGAGGGGGCACGGGCACTGAAGCTTTCTTT	CASSRERGGTGTEAFF
TRBJ2-7	TRBV28	TRBD1	.	TGTGCCAGCACCTGGGGACAGGGGAGAGTCGAGCAGTACTTC	CASTWGQGRVEQYF
TRBJ2-5	TRBV14	TRBD2	.	TGTGCCAGCAGGGGGACGGGACTAGCGGCTTTTAGCGAGACCCAGTACTTC	CASRGTGLAAFSETQYF
TRBJ2-7	TRBV19	TRBD2	.	TGTGCCAGTAGTATAGACGGGACTAGCGGGAGCCCCTACGAGCAGTACTTC	CASSIDGTSGSPYEQYF
TRBJ1-3	TRBV19	.	.	TGTGCCAGTAGTACACAGGAATCTGGAAACACCATATATTTT	CASSTQESGNTIYF
TRBJ2-7	TRBV24-1	TRBD1	.	TGTGCCACCAGTGATTCCGGGACAGAAGTTTCCTACGAGCAGTACTTC	CATSDSGTEVSYEQYF
TRBJ2-7	TRBV28	.	.	TGTGCCGCAGAGGGGGGGAGGGCCCCCTACGAGCAGTACTTC	CAAEGGRAPYEQYF
TRBJ2-2	TRBV19	.	.	TGTGCCAGTCAAGGGGGGAACACCGGGGAGCTGTTTTTT	CASQGGNTGELFF
TRBJ2-1	TRBV28	.	once	TGTGCCAGCCACAGCCCACGGAACTACAATGAGCAGTTCTTC	CASHSPRNYNEQFF
TRBJ1-4	TRBV19	.	.	TGTGCCAGTATGAAAGAGGGTTTCCCCCCCCCAACTAATGAAAAACTGTTTTTT	CASMKEGFPPPTNEKLFF
TRBJ2-1	TRBV7-9	TRBD1	.	TGTGCCAGCAGCTTGGACAGGGGGTTTGATGAGCAGTTCTTC	CASSLDRGFDEQFF
TRBJ2-7	TRBV20-1	TRBD2	once	TGCAGTGCTAGTGGCGGGAGTAGATACGAGCAGTACTTC	CSASGGSRYEQYF
TRBJ2-7	TRBV28	.	.	TGTGCCAGCAGTTTAATCCAGGCGAGCTCCTACGAGCAGTACTTC	CASSLIQASSYEQYF
TRBJ2-2	TRBV24-1	.	.	TGTGCCACCAGTGATTTGGGTGCCGGGGATACCGGGGAGCTGTTTTTT	CATSDLGAGDTGELFF
TRBJ2-1	TRBV4-1	.	.	TGCGCCAGCAGCCAAGTAAGTAGCGGCTCCTACAATGAGCAGTTCTTC	CASSQVSSGSYNEQFF
TRBJ2-2	TRBV7-3	.	.	TGTGCCAGCAGCCGGCTGGGGCCGAACACCGGGGAGCTGTTTTTT	CASSRLGPNTGELFF
TRBJ1-5	TRBV28	.	.	TGTGCCAGCAGTTTTGATGAGACAAATGGCAATCAGCCCCAGCATTTT	CASSFDETNGNQPQHF